The 26 T cell receptor beta chains in this list originate from one sample, sequenced in a study of regulatory T cells in long-lasting Graves disease. Time point of the sample: persistent/refractory GD, antithyroid drugs over 5 years with positive TRAb. The TCR library was made from RNA extracted from PBMCs. Through Arm-PCR of CDR3 regions and iRepertoire HTBI primers, TCR beta libraries were built. TCRdb called the multiplex PCR reads again in MiXCR, with one record for every CDR3 protein. This sample has over 350,000 distinct CDR3 sequences, with about a fifth found just once. Sample: peripheral blood mononuclear cells (PBMCs), taken when the disease was refractory, from a patient treated with antithyroid drugs. The source of these receptors is a female donor with Graves disease.

In this sample, this clonotype turned up once. This may be a read error, as it is one base from a much larger clone. The chain is built from TRBV29-1 and TRBJ2-5; weak D call: TRBD1 (6 bases). The germline CDR1 and CDR2 sequences are SQVTM and ANQGSEA. This CDR3 has 16 amino acids. The V and J ends lost 4 bases and 0 bases respectively, with 18 bases between them. The CDR3 protein is CSVVRRDTLYQETQYF. Here the CDR3 DNA reads TGCAGCGTTGTACGCCGGGACACACTGTACCAAGAGACCCAGTACTTC.

This clonotype was recorded at least ten times. The chain recombines TRBV30 with TRBJ2-7; D unclear. Germline CDR1 is GTSNPN and CDR2 is SVGIG (reference sequence). This CDR3 is 11 amino acids long. Trimming took 2 bases from V and 0 from J, leaving 2 bases between them. In DNA, the CDR3 is TGTGCCTGGAGTTACTCCTACGAGCAGTACTTC. Translation: CAWSYSYEQYF. The whole variable domain, remainder taken from reference TRBV30 and TRBJ2-7, is SQTIHQWPATLVQPVGSPLSLECTVEGTSNPNLYWYRQAAGRGLQLLFYSVGIGQISSEVPQNLSASRPQDRQFILSSKKLLLSDSGFYLCAWSYSYEQYFGPGTRLTVT.

This clonotype was detected many times. This sequence joins TRBV2 and TRBJ1-1; a weak D match, TRBD1 (5 bases). V shed 4 bases and J shed 1 base, with 16 bases lying between them. The CDR3 is 16 amino acids. Germline V gene lookup returns CDR1 SNHLY and CDR2 FYNNEI. The CDR3 here is CASSAYPTDRNTEAFF. The CDR3 DNA reads as TGTGCCAGCAGTGCCTACCCGACAGATAGGAACACTGAAGCTTTCTTT.

This clonotype was detected a few times. The chain combines TRBV28 with TRBJ1-1; D is undetermined. V lost 0 bases to trimming and J lost 8 bases, with 22 bases between them. Germline lookup yields CDR1 MDHEN and CDR2 SYDVKM. The CDR3 spans 17 residues. The CDR3 region has the DNA TGTGCCAGCAGTTTATGGGGCCTTGTTTTCGGTCGGAACGAAGCTTTCTTT. Translating gives CASSLWGLVFGRNEAFF.

The rearrangement links TRBV19 to TRBJ1-4; TRBD1 aligns across 7 bases. This CDR3 region has 14 residues. With 5 bases clipped from V and 7 bases from J, the junction kept 7 bases outside the gene matches. Germline V gene lookup returns CDR1 LNHDA and CDR2 SQIVND (reference sequence). The CDR3 nucleotides read TGTGCCAGTAGTGTCGGACAGGTCGGTGAAAAACTGTTTTTT. Protein product: CASSVGQVGEKLFF.

This clonotype was seen ten or more times. This chain links TRBV6-5 with TRBJ1-1; D ambiguous. CDR3 length equals 14 residues. The V end lost 0 bases, the J end lost 1 base, and 6 bases lay between the germline ends. The germline CDR1 and CDR2 sequences are MNHEY and SVGAGI. CDR3 protein: CASSYSEANTEAFF. The CDR3 nucleotides read TGTGCCAGCAGTTACTCGGAGGCGAACACTGAAGCTTTCTTT.

The V gene is TRBV7-2, the J gene TRBJ2-2, with D possibly TRBD1 on 5 matching bases. V shed 5 bases and J shed 0 bases, with 10 bases lying between them. This CDR3 has 15 amino acids. Germline loops: CDR1 SGHTA, CDR2 FQGNSA. The CDR3 spells CASSHDRANTGELFF. In DNA, the CDR3 is TGTGCCAGCAGCCACGACAGAGCGAACACCGGGGAGCTGTTTTTT.

The chain combines TRBV15 with TRBJ2-7; D is unclear. CDR3 length equals 15 residues. V lost 0 bases to trimming and J lost 0 bases, with 9 bases between them. Germline CDR1 reads LNHNV; CDR2 reads YYDKDF (reference sequence). In nucleotides, the CDR3 is TGTGCCACCAGCAGAGATCTGGGTAACTCCTACGAGCAGTACTTC. Encoded protein: CATSRDLGNSYEQYF.

The V and J genes are TRBV10-3 and TRBJ2-1; 12 bases align to TRBD2. The CDR3 is 13 amino acids. Germline V gene lookup returns CDR1 ENHRY and CDR2 SYGVKD. The junction had 6 bases not matched to a gene; V was cut back by 10 bases and J by 8 bases. CDR3 sequence: CATQLAGGDEQFF. DNA of the CDR3: TGTGCCACCCAACTAGCGGGAGGTGATGAGCAGTTCTTC.

This clonotype has ten or more counts. The chain has TRBV6-1 and TRBJ2-5; the match to TRBD1 covers 7 bases. Germline CDR1 is MNHNS and CDR2 is SASEGT. CDR3 length equals 14 residues. V shed 5 bases and J 1 base; nucleotides not matched to a gene: 4. The CDR3 loop is CASSRRDSQETQYF. The CDR3 DNA reads as TGTGCCAGCAGTCGCCGGGACAGCCAAGAGACCCAGTACTTC.

This clonotype was observed many times. J is TRBJ2-7 and V is TRBV7-8; tentatively, D is TRBD2 (6 bases). Trimming pared 1 base from V and 7 bases from J, leaving 11 bases between. The germline V gene encodes CDR1 SGHVS and CDR2 FQNEAQ. The CDR3 extends over 13 amino acids. CDR3 sequence reads: CASSLVGGAEQYF. CDR3 bases: TGTGCCAGCAGCTTAGTCGGGGGTGCGGAGCAGTACTTC.

This clonotype was picked up a small number of times. CDR3 protein: CASSQDYPPGELFF. The CDR3 region has the DNA TGTGCCAGCAGCCAAGACTACCCACCCGGGGAGCTGTTTTTT. J is TRBJ2-2 and V is TRBV14; D remains unclear. V shed 0 bases and J shed 6 bases, with 8 bases lying between them. Germline V gene lookup returns CDR1 SGHDN and CDR2 FVKESK. The CDR3 has 14 amino acids.

This clonotype was seen a handful of times. V usage is TRBV11-2 and J usage is TRBJ1-2; D perhaps matches TRBD1 (6 bases). Germline CDR1 is SGHAT and CDR2 is FQNNGV. Trimming took off 10 bases at V and 1 base at J, with 10 bases between the two ends. The CDR3 is made up of 12 amino acids. This CDR3 reads CAIYRVNYGYTF. The CDR3 nucleotides are TGTGCCATCTACAGGGTTAACTATGGCTACACCTTC.

The rearrangement uses TRBV12-3 or TRBV12-4 and TRBJ2-5; D gene unclear. The DNA matches TRBJ2-1 better at its end, which makes the J call doubtful. The CDR3 is 15 residues long. CDR3: CASSRGLPPYNEQFF. CDR3 coding DNA: TGTGCCAGCAGCCGAGGCCTTCCCCCATACAATGAGCAGTTCTTC.

The J gene is TRBJ2-7, the V gene TRBV5-6; maybe TRBD1 (5 bases). The CDR3 contains 16 residues. V shed 4 bases and J shed 2 bases, with 19 bases lying between them. The germline gives CDR1 SGHDT, CDR2 YYEEEE. CDR3 coding DNA: TGTGCCAGCAGCGACCCCTCCCCGGACACGACCTACGAGCAGTACTTC. This translates into CASSDPSPDTTYEQYF.

This clonotype was found many times. The chain employs TRBV2 and TRBJ2-7; weak D call: TRBD1 (5 bases). V lost 3 bases to trimming and J lost 10 bases, with 13 bases between them. In germline, CDR1 is SNHLY, CDR2 FYNNEI. The CDR3 totals 12 residues. DNA for the CDR3: TGTGCCAGCAGTGACCTCTTCAGGGTACAGTACTTC. This codes for CASSDLFRVQYF.

This clonotype has more than one count but fewer than ten. V and J are TRBV5-6 and TRBJ1-2; TRBD1 might be the D (5 bases). Trimming shortened V by 4 bases and J by 4 bases, and 14 bases separated the two germline ends. The CDR3 consists of 14 residues. Germline CDR1 is SGHDT and CDR2 is YYEEEE. In DNA, the CDR3 is TGTGCCAGCAGCATCCAGGGCGTTGTCTATGGCTACACCTTC. This sequence encodes CASSIQGVVYGYTF.

This clonotype was recorded once. One base away lies a much larger clone, so this may be a sequencing read error. The chain is built from TRBV6-1 and TRBJ1-1; D is perhaps TRBD1 (5 bases). This CDR3 has 11 residues. Germline loops: CDR1 MNHNS, CDR2 SASEGT. The DNA of the CDR3 is TGTGCCAGTTACGGGGGTACTGAAGCTTCCTTT. Translating it yields CASYGGTEASF.

The CDR3 DNA reads TGTGCCAGCAGTTTCGGTGGGTTGGGCACCGGGGAGCTGTTTTTT. Translated: CASSFGGLGTGELFF. The chain combines TRBV28 with TRBJ2-2; no clear D gene. This CDR3 comprises 15 residues. Germline assignment: CDR1 MDHEN and CDR2 SYDVKM. The germline V and J ends were trimmed by 3 bases and 4 bases, with 12 bases remaining between them.

Here the CDR3 DNA reads TGTGCCAACGCCCTTTCGGGACAGGGGGCCTTCGGCTACACCTTC. Translated, it gives CANALSGQGAFGYTF. V usage is TRBV19 and J usage is TRBJ1-2; 12 bases are shared with TRBD1. The CDR3 sequence is 15 residues long. With 10 bases clipped from V and 8 bases from J, the junction kept 14 bases outside the gene matches. Per germline, CDR1 LNHDA and CDR2 SQIVND (reference sequence).

This clonotype was seen more than once but under ten times. The J gene is TRBJ1-3, the V gene TRBV20-1; D is unresolved. V shed 2 bases and J shed 4 bases, with 9 bases lying between them. Germline V CDR1 and CDR2: DFQATT, SNEGSKA (reference sequence). The CDR3 loop spans 13 amino acids. The CDR3 here is CSARQRSGNTIYF. CDR3 DNA: TGCAGTGCTAGACAGCGTTCCGGAAACACCATATATTTT.

This clonotype was counted ten times or more. The genes are TRBV7-9 and TRBJ2-5; D remains ambiguous. The germline V and J ends were trimmed by 6 bases and 5 bases, with 19 bases remaining between them. Per germline, CDR1 SEHNR and CDR2 FQNEAQ (reference sequence). The CDR3 length is 15 residues. CDR3 nucleotides: TGTGCCAGCAGTCCCCCGGAGAATATGGGGGAGACCCAGTACTTC. It codes for CASSPPENMGETQYF. Supplemented by reference TRBV7-9 and TRBJ2-5, the full variable domain reads DTGVSQNPRHKITKRGQNVTFRCDPISEHNRLYWYRQTLGQGPEFLTYFQNEAQLEKSRLLSDRFSAERPKGSFSTLEIQRTEQGDSAMYLCASSPPENMGETQYFGPGTRLLVL.

This clonotype was observed a single time. This chain joins TRBV6-5 and TRBJ1-2; D not resolved. Per the germline V gene, CDR1 is MNHEY and CDR2 is SVGAGI. The CDR3 extends over 14 amino acids. V shed 4 bases and J shed 7 bases, with 16 bases lying between them. CDR3 DNA: TGTGCCAGCAGTTCTTGGGCCCTGGGGAGTGGCTACACCTTC. This translates into CASSSWALGSGYTF.

CDR3 bases: TGCAGTGCTAGCGCGGGACAGAACACTGAAGCTTTCTTT. Translated, it gives CSASAGQNTEAFF. This chain links TRBV20-1 with TRBJ1-1; maybe TRBD1 (6 bases). The CDR3 is 13 residues long. CDR1 is DFQATT and CDR2 is SNEGSKA in the germline V gene (reference sequence). Trimming took off 3 bases at V and 1 base at J, with 9 bases between the two ends.

This clonotype was counted ten times or more. This chain connects TRBV7-8 to TRBJ1-2, with TRBD1 matching 11 bases. Germline assignment: CDR1 SGHVS and CDR2 FQNEAQ. The CDR3 contains 15 residues. J lost 2 bases, V lost 1 base, and 0 bases had no gene match. CDR3 bases: TGTGCCAGCAGCTTAGGGACAGGGGGCAACTATGGCTACACCTTC. This sequence encodes CASSLGTGGNYGYTF. The variable domain in full, completed from reference TRBV7-8 and TRBJ1-2, reads GAGVSQSPRYKVAKRGQDVALRCDPISGHVSLFWYQQALGQGPEFLTYFQNEAQLDKSGLPSDRFFAERPEGSVSTLKIQRTQQEDSAVYLCASSLGTGGNYGYTFGSGTRLTVV.

This sequence joins TRBV20-1 and TRBJ2-2; 8 nucleotides agree with TRBD2. Germline assignment: CDR1 DFQATT and CDR2 SNEGSKA (reference sequence). The CDR3 is made up of 14 amino acids. The V and J ends lost 6 bases and 7 bases, in that order; junction bases with no gene match: 10. The chain's CDR3 is CSAMKSGSSGELFF. CDR3 DNA: TGCAGTGCAATGAAGAGCGGGAGTAGCGGGGAGCTGTTTTTT.